This T cell receptor (beta chain) derives from a study of blood T cell repertoires in COVID-19. In the study overall: The United States, Italy and Spain supplied acute and convalescent COVID-19 samples. Nucleic acid was either cDNA or gDNA, and it came from T cells, B-cell-depleted T cells, or PBMCs.

V lost 5 bases, J lost 5 bases, and 1 base stayed unmatched. Germline V gives CDR1 SGHTA, CDR2 FQGNSA. There are 14 residues in the CDR3. In the original processing: Quantification of nucleated cells was approximated via reference gene primer amplification. Here immunoSEQ multiplex PCR was the method, and the copy in TCRdb shows in-frame clones only, minus some. V and J calls and clone size come straight from that table; D and trimming were deduced from the DNA. The sample lists around 100,000 clones; approximately 87% were seen once. Specimen: peripheral blood. The chain links TRBV7-2 to TRBJ2-2, with 11 bases matching TRBD1. This clonotype originated in a human donor in a cohort sampled during active COVID-19. This CDR3 is CASSRDRGTGELFF. CDR3 nucleotides: TGTGCCAGCAGCCGGGACAGGGGGACCGGGGAGCTGTTTTTT.